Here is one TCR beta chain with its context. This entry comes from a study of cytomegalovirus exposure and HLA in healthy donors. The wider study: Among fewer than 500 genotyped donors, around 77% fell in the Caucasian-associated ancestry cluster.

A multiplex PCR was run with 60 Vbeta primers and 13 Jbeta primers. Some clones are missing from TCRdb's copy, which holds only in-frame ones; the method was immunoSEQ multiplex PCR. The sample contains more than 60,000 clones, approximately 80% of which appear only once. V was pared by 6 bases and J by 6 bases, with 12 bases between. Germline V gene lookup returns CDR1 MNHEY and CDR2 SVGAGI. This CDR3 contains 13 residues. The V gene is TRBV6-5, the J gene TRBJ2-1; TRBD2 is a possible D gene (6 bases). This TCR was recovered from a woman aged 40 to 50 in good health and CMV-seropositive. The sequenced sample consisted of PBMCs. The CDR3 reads CASRPGGVNEQFF. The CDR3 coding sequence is TGTGCCAGCAGACCCGGAGGGGTCAATGAGCAGTTCTTC.